This passage covers 30 T cell receptor beta chains from one sample sequenced in a study of regulatory T cells in long-lasting Graves disease. Investigators prepared the TCR beta libraries by applying iRepertoire HTBI primers and Arm-PCR of CDR3 regions. TCRdb re-called the multiplex PCR reads through MiXCR, storing one row per CDR3 protein. The sample comprises around 250,000 distinct CDR3 sequences, 20% to 25% of which are singletons, and around 14% rests with the top ten. The time point was: newly diagnosed GD, antithyroid drugs for less than 3 months. There was RNA extracted from PBMCs, and the TCR library was made from it. The sequenced sample was peripheral blood mononuclear cells (PBMCs), obtained at new diagnosis, from a patient treated with antithyroid drugs. Source of these receptors: a female donor with Graves disease.

J is TRBJ2-1 and V is TRBV11-2; the match to TRBD2 covers 8 bases. This CDR3 has 16 amino acids. V lost 2 bases, J lost 4 bases, and 7 bases stayed unmatched. Germline assignment: CDR1 SGHAT and CDR2 FQNNGV. The CDR3 loop reads CASSLRLGGAYNEQFF. DNA of the CDR3: TGTGCCAGCAGCTTACGGCTCGGGGGGGCGTACAATGAGCAGTTCTTC.

This clonotype was seen repeatedly, ten times or more. The rearrangement uses TRBV20-1 and TRBJ2-5, with 7 bases aligning to TRBD2. CDR1 is DFQATT, CDR2 SNEGSKA, per germline (reference sequence). V shed 0 bases and J 0 bases; nucleotides not matched to a gene: 4. There are 15 residues in the CDR3. In DNA form, the CDR3 reads TGCAGTGCTAGAGACCCGGCGGGGGACCAAGAGACCCAGTACTTC. Its translation is CSARDPAGDQETQYF.

This clonotype was picked up many times. This chain connects TRBV12-3 or TRBV12-4 to TRBJ1-1, with D maybe TRBD1 (5 bases). This CDR3 comprises 14 residues. Trimming removed 3 bases at V and 1 base at J, with 9 bases between. The CDR3 loop is CASSLQGPNTEAFF. As DNA, the CDR3 is TGTGCCAGCAGTTTGCAGGGCCCGAACACTGAAGCTTTCTTT.

This clonotype was observed many times. The CDR3 spells CASMKRDTGELFF. CDR3 DNA sequence: TGTGCCAGCATGAAAAGGGACACCGGGGAGCTGTTTTTT. V is TRBV7-9 and J is TRBJ2-2; D gene uncertain. Germline assignment: CDR1 SEHNR and CDR2 FQNEAQ (reference sequence). V was pared by 7 bases and J by 3 bases, with 9 bases between. The CDR3 covers 13 residues.

The sample holds a few counts of this clonotype. A single base separates this from a much larger clone, so it may be a read error. No conserved phenylalanine or tryptophan is present at the end of the CDR3, so a read error is the likely explanation. It is unclear where the CDR3 begins or ends on the DNA, so no DNA is shown, and the CDR3 is as TCRdb lists it. The V and J genes are TRBV5-5 and TRBJ2-4; TRBD2, as called in the table, went unchecked against the DNA. CDR1 and CDR2 (germline): SGHKS, YYEKEE (reference sequence). The CDR3 numbers 14 amino acids, ends counted. CDR3 sequence reads: CASSLAEGSGSAYL.

Details on this clonotype: A much bigger clone sits one base away, suggesting this may be a read error. CDR3 in amino acids: CASSDRASGGAVGDTQYF. The CDR3 coding sequence is TGTGCCAGCAGTGACCGGGCTAGCGGGGGGGCCGTCGGAGATACGCAGTATTTT. The gene calls are TRBV6-1 and TRBJ2-3; 12 bases match TRBD2. The CDR3 loop spans 18 amino acids. V was pared by 3 bases and J by 5 bases, with 12 bases of the junction left unmatched. Germline assignment: CDR1 MNHNS and CDR2 SASEGT.

The chain joins TRBV4-3 to TRBJ1-2; D not resolved. This CDR3 contains 15 residues. Trimming shortened V by 2 bases and J by 0 bases, and 10 bases separated the two germline ends. Germline loops: CDR1 LGHNA, CDR2 YSLEER. CDR3 nucleotides: TGCGCCAGCAGCCAATCGCGGGTGACTAACTATGGCTACACCTTC. It translates to CASSQSRVTNYGYTF.

At least ten counts were recorded for this clonotype. The chain recombines TRBV4-1 with TRBJ1-1; D possibly corresponds to TRBD1 (5 bases). Germline assignment: CDR1 MGHRA and CDR2 YSYEKL. Trimming pared 4 bases from V and 1 base from J, leaving 16 bases between. This CDR3 contains 16 residues. CDR3 DNA sequence: TGCGCCAGCAGCCCGGGGGAGGTGAAGGGGAACACTGAAGCTTTCTTT. This encodes CASSPGEVKGNTEAFF.

This clonotype was counted ten times or more. The gene calls are TRBV5-8 and TRBJ2-1, with TRBD1 identical over 9 bases. Per germline, CDR1 SGHTS and CDR2 YDEGEE. The junction had 2 bases not matched to a gene; V was cut back by 0 bases and J by 4 bases. The CDR3 is 15 amino acids. CDR3 sequence: CASSLEQGAYNEQFF. Written as DNA, the CDR3 is TGTGCCAGCAGCTTGGAACAGGGGGCTTACAATGAGCAGTTCTTC.

This clonotype was seen many times. This sequence joins TRBV10-2 and TRBJ2-3, with 7 bases aligning to TRBD2. The germline CDR1 and CDR2 sequences are WSHSY and SAAADI. The CDR3 is 15 amino acids. Trimming at V came to 8 bases and at J to 4 bases, leaving 12 bases not matched to a gene. The CDR3 loop reads CASSPGLPYSDTQYF. CDR3 DNA sequence: TGCGCCAGCTCCCCGGGACTACCGTATTCAGATACGCAGTATTTT.

This clonotype was counted ten times or more. The chain combines TRBV29-1 with TRBJ2-7; 9 positions agree with TRBD2. V trimming: 4 bases; J trimming: 4 bases; junction bases outside the gene matches: 2. The CDR3 consists of 12 residues. The germline gives CDR1 SQVTM, CDR2 ANQGSEA. CDR3 sequence reads: CSVAGLAYEQYF. The CDR3 bases are TGCAGCGTTGCGGGACTAGCATACGAGCAGTACTTC.

V usage is TRBV19 and J usage is TRBJ1-5, with D possibly TRBD1 on 6 matching bases. Trimming took 5 bases from V and 0 from J, leaving 14 bases between them. The CDR3 loop spans 16 amino acids. Germline V gene lookup returns CDR1 LNHDA and CDR2 SQIVND (reference sequence). The CDR3 loop is CASSRSHRVSNQPQHF. In nucleotides, the CDR3 is TGTGCCAGTAGTCGTTCACACAGGGTTAGCAATCAGCCCCAGCATTTT.

The chain joins TRBV19 to TRBJ2-5; perhaps TRBD2 as D (6 bases). The CDR3 spans 16 residues. Between the trimmed V and J ends, which lost 5 bases and 5 bases, there was a span of 21 bases. CDR1 LNHDA and CDR2 SQIVND come from the germline V gene (reference sequence). The CDR3 protein is CASSPVYGRRGETQYF. The DNA of the CDR3 is TGTGCCAGTAGTCCAGTTTATGGCCGGCGGGGCGAGACCCAGTACTTC. Drawing the rest from reference TRBV19 and TRBJ2-5, the complete variable domain is DGGITQSPKYLFRKEGQNVTLSCEQNLNHDAMYWYRQDPGQGLRLIYYSQIVNDFQKGDIAEGYSVSREKKESFPLTVTSAQKNPTAFYLCASSPVYGRRGETQYFGPGTRLLVL.

This clonotype was found a few times. J is TRBJ1-2 and V is TRBV19; D gene unclear. Germline CDR1 LNHDA, CDR2 SQIVND (reference sequence). The CDR3 is made up of 16 amino acids. V was trimmed by 0 bases and J by 5 bases, leaving 16 bases between them. The CDR3 reads CASSIEGSSTTYGYTF. CDR3 nucleotide sequence: TGTGCCAGTAGTATAGAAGGGAGTTCCACGACTTATGGCTACACCTTC.

This chain connects TRBV19 to TRBJ1-2, with TRBD1 identical over 7 bases. Germline V gene lookup returns CDR1 LNHDA and CDR2 SQIVND (reference sequence). Trimming at V came to 7 bases and at J to 6 bases, leaving 11 bases not matched to a gene. This CDR3 region has 14 residues. The CDR3 region is CASTRGGAFNGYTF. The CDR3 nucleotides read TGTGCCAGTACTAGAGGGGGCGCGTTTAATGGCTACACCTTC.

This clonotype was counted many times. The chain combines TRBV11-2 with TRBJ2-7; 8 positions match TRBD1. Trimming cost V 3 bases and J 2 bases; bases outside gene matches: 6. Germline CDR1 is SGHAT and CDR2 is FQNNGV. The CDR3 runs 15 residues. DNA for the CDR3: TGTGCCAGCAGCTTGGCGTCAGGGGGCGCCTACGAGCAGTACTTC. Its protein is CASSLASGGAYEQYF.

This clonotype was found many times. V is TRBV2 and J is TRBJ1-2; D remains unclear. Trimming stripped 1 base from V and 6 bases from J, with 9 bases between. The CDR3 is 13 residues long. Germline CDR1 is SNHLY and CDR2 is FYNNEI. CDR3 residues: CASSEGMGDGYTF. CDR3 sequence (DNA): TGTGCCAGCAGTGAAGGTATGGGAGATGGCTACACCTTC. Complete variable domain (other parts from reference TRBV2 and TRBJ1-2): EPEVTQTPSHQVTQMGQEVILRCVPISNHLYFYWYRQILGQKVEFLVSFYNNEISEKSEIFDDQFSVERPDGSNFTLKIRSTKLEDSAMYFCASSEGMGDGYTFGSGTRLTVV.

This clonotype was counted many times. V and J are TRBV5-1 and TRBJ2-3; D is possibly TRBD2 (5 bases). Germline V gives CDR1 SGHRS, CDR2 YFSETQ. The CDR3 runs to 14 residues. V lost 3 bases to trimming and J lost 6 bases, with 14 bases between them. The DNA for the CDR3 is TGCGCCAGCAGCTCTTCTAGCCGGAGGGATACGCAGTATTTT. Residues: CASSSSSRRDTQYF.

This clonotype was picked up many times. The chain employs TRBV7-3 and TRBJ2-1; the match to TRBD2 covers 11 bases. J gave up 4 bases and V 4 bases, and 3 bases lay outside the gene matches. The CDR3 extends over 15 amino acids. Germline V lookup: CDR1 SGHTA, CDR2 FQGTGA. The CDR3 DNA sequence: TGTGCCAGCAGCTCGGGACTAGCGGTATACAATGAGCAGTTCTTC. Translating gives CASSSGLAVYNEQFF.

This clonotype was recorded at least ten times. V gene TRBV5-1 combines with J gene TRBJ2-3, with D perhaps matching TRBD1 (5 bases). Looked up from germline, CDR1 is SGHRS and CDR2 is YFSETQ. Deletions cut 1 base from V and 3 bases from J, with 9 bases between. This CDR3 has 14 residues. The CDR3 loop reads CASSLQGPTDTQYF. CDR3 nucleotide sequence: TGCGCCAGCAGCTTGCAGGGCCCGACAGATACGCAGTATTTT.

This clonotype was recorded many times. The CDR3 coding sequence is TGTGCCAGCAGTCTCGTCAGGAATAGCTATGGCTACACCTTC. This sequence encodes CASSLVRNSYGYTF. The chain carries TRBV6-1 and TRBJ1-2; no reliable D call. Trimming shortened V by 5 bases and J by 4 bases, and 14 bases separated the two germline ends. CDR1 and CDR2 (germline): MNHNS, SASEGT. The CDR3 contains 14 residues.

On this clonotype: This clone may be a read error of a much larger clone one base away. This sequence joins TRBV6-1 and TRBJ2-3; D unresolved. CDR1 and CDR2 (germline): MNHNS, SASEGT. CDR3 length: 12 amino acids. Deletions cut 5 bases from V and 4 bases from J, with 7 bases between. As DNA, the CDR3 is TGTGCCAGCAGTCGACGGGCAGATACGCAGTATTTT. Amino acids: CASSRRADTQYF.

V and J are TRBV27 and TRBJ2-7; D assignment may be TRBD1 or TRBD2 (5 bases each). The V and J ends lost 5 bases and 5 bases respectively, with 19 bases between them. CDR1 and CDR2 from the germline V gene are MNHEY and SMNVEV (reference sequence). This CDR3 spans 15 amino acids. CDR3 nucleotides: TGTGCCAGCAGTGTCGCCGGGACCGATAGCCACGAGCAGTACTTC. Encoded protein: CASSVAGTDSHEQYF.

The chain links TRBV6-2 or TRBV6-3 to TRBJ1-5; the match to TRBD1 covers 9 bases. The V gene end was trimmed by 0 bases and the J gene end by 7 bases; junction bases not matched to a gene: 7. CDR3 size: 16 residues. Germline CDR1 reads MNHEY; CDR2 reads SVGEGT. The CDR3 region has the DNA TGTGCCAGCAGTTACTCGTACAGGGGGCTGAGACAGCCCCAGCATTTT. Translation gives CASSYSYRGLRQPQHF.

Of note for this clonotype: This sequence may be a read error, since a much larger clone differs from it by one base. The chain employs TRBV7-3 and TRBJ2-1, with D possibly being TRBD2 (5 bases). Germline lookup yields CDR1 SGHTA and CDR2 FQGTGA. The CDR3 totals 13 residues. The CDR3 loop is CASSPKPGFERFF. CDR3 sequence (DNA): TGTGCCAGCAGCCCCAAACCGGGGTTTGAGCGGTTCTTC.

The genes are TRBV20-1 and TRBJ1-4, with D maybe TRBD1 (6 bases). Trimming removed 3 bases at V and 7 bases at J, with 15 bases between. CDR1 DFQATT and CDR2 SNEGSKA come from the germline V gene (reference sequence). CDR3 length equals 14 residues. The CDR3 bases are TGCAGTGCTAGGTTTTTGGGGGCGCTTGAAAAACTGTTTTTT. It translates to CSARFLGALEKLFF.

V is TRBV20-1 and J is TRBJ1-2, with D unresolved. The CDR3 covers 17 residues. Per the germline V gene, CDR1 is DFQATT and CDR2 is SNEGSKA (reference sequence). V was shortened by 0 bases and J by 7 bases, with 24 bases between the two germline ends. The CDR3 DNA is TGCAGTGCTAGAGATAGTTTGGAAGGGAGAGTAAAAGGTGGCTACACCTTC. Translating it yields CSARDSLEGRVKGGYTF.

This clonotype showed up many times. The rearrangement uses TRBV6-1 and TRBJ1-2; D may be TRBD1 (5 bases). Per the germline V gene, CDR1 is MNHNS and CDR2 is SASEGT. CDR3 length equals 15 residues. The V and J ends lost 3 bases and 6 bases respectively, with 17 bases between them. In DNA form, the CDR3 reads TGTGCCAGCAGTGACCCCGGGACGATAGCCCATGGCTACACCTTC. It is translated as CASSDPGTIAHGYTF.

Concerning this clonotype: One end of the junction does not line up with germline, which may come from a read error. The chain links TRBV6-1 to TRBJ1-1, with D perhaps matching TRBD1 (5 bases). CDR3 length: 15 amino acids. Germline-derived CDR1 and CDR2 are MNHNS and SASEGT. CDR3 nucleotide sequence: TGTGCCAGCAGTGAAGAAGCAGGGAGGTTTGGTGAAGCTCTCTTT. Its translation: CASSEEAGRFGEALF.

The genes are TRBV6-2 or TRBV6-3 and TRBJ1-5; 7 bases are shared with TRBD1. Unmatched junction bases numbered 12, after V lost 7 bases and J lost 9 bases. The CDR3 spans 14 residues. Germline V CDR1 and CDR2: MNHEY, SVGEGT. CDR3 in amino acids: CASTKGQAIWPQHF. The CDR3 DNA follows: TGTGCCAGCACCAAAGGACAGGCCATTTGGCCCCAGCATTTT.